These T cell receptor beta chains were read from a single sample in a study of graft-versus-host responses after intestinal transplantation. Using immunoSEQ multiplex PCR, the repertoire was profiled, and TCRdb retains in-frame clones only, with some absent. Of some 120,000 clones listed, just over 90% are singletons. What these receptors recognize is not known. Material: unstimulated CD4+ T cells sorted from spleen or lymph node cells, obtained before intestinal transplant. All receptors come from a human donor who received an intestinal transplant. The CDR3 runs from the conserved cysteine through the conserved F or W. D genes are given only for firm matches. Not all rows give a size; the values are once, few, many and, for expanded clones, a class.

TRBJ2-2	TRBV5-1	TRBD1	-	TGCGCCAGCAGCTCAGGACAGGGGTCCGGGGAGCTGTTTTTT	CASSSGQGSGELFF
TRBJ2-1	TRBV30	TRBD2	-	TGTGCCTGGAGTGCGGGGGGGAGCTCCTACAATGAGCAGTTCTTC	CAWSAGGSSYNEQFF
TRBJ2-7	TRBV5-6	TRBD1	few	TGTGCCAGCAGCTTTAGATCAGGGGGTAGGTACGAGCAGTACTTC	CASSFRSGGRYEQYF
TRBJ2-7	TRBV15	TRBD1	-	TGTGCCACCAGCAGGCGGGACAGGTTCAACTACGAGCAGTACTTC	CATSRRDRFNYEQYF
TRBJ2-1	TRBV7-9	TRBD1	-	TGTGCCAGCAGCAACGGGACAGGCTGGAGTGAGCAGTTCTTC	CASSNGTGWSEQFF
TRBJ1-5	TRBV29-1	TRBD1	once	TGCAGCGTAACAGGGGGCTGGAATCAGCCCCAGCATTTT	CSVTGGWNQPQHF
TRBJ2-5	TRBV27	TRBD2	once	TGTGCCAGCAGGATCGGGCGGGGGGCCGGGGAGACCCAGTACTTC	CASRIGRGAGETQYF
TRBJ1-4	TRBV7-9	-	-	TGTGCCAGCAGCTTTTTCGGGACAACAACTAATGAAAAACTGTTTTTT	CASSFFGTTTNEKLFF
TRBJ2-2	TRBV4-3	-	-	TGCGCCAGCAGCCAAGTTGACAGCACCGGGGAGCTGTTTTTT	CASSQVDSTGELFF
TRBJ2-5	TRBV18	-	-	TGTGCCAGCTCACCATCAGGGCCCCCGCAAGAGACCCAGTACTTC	CASSPSGPPQETQYF
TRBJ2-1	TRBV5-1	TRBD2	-	TGCGCCAGCAGCTTGGCGGGAGGGCCCGCTGAGCAGTTCTTC	CASSLAGGPAEQFF
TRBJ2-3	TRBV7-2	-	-	TGTGCCAGCAGCCTGAGAGGCAGACCCACAGATACGCAGTATTTT	CASSLRGRPTDTQYF
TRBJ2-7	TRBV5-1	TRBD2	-	TGCGCCAGCAGCTTGGCCCTAGCGGCGCCGGGCGAGCAGTACTTC	CASSLALAAPGEQYF
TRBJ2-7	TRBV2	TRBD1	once	TGTGCCAGCAGTGATCGACAGGGGGCGCGGGGCGAGCAGTACTTC	CASSDRQGARGEQYF
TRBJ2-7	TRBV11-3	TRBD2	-	TGTGCCAGCAGCCTCGGACTAGAACGAGAGCAGTACTTC	CASSLGLEREQYF
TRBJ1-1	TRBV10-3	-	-	TGTGCCATCAGCCCCGACCGGGATGTAGGGCCCACTGAAGCTTTCTTT	CAISPDRDVGPTEAFF
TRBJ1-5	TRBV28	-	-	TGTGCCAGCAGTCTACGACAGGCCTATAGCAATCAGCCCCAGCATTTT	CASSLRQAYSNQPQHF
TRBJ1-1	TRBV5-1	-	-	TGCGCCAGCAGCTTTTACAGGGACACTGAAGCTTTCTTT	CASSFYRDTEAFF
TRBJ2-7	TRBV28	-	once	TGTGCCAGCAGTTTAATAGCCTACGAGCAGTACTTC	CASSLIAYEQYF
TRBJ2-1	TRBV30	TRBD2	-	TGTGCCTGGAGTGTATACCTAGCGGGAGGGTCGGGGCAGTTCTTC	CAWSVYLAGGSGQFF
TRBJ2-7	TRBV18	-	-	TGTGCCAGCTCGTACCAGGTAGATCGCGAGCAGTACTTC	CASSYQVDREQYF
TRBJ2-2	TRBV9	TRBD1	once	TGTGCCAGCAGCCCACGGACAGGGGGGAACACCGGGGAGCTGTTTTTT	CASSPRTGGNTGELFF